Each of the 15 T cell receptor beta chains below was sequenced from the same sample in a study of beta chain features in type 1 diabetes. Expressed TCRB transcripts were sequenced because the entire RNA isolate underwent reverse transcription. The data were produced by immunoSEQ multiplex PCR, yet TCRdb's version contains in-frame clones alone and is incomplete. The data contain about 160,000 clones, 8.1% of them singletons. Sequencing was performed on central memory CD4+ T cells from blood. The origin of the receptors is a man aged 18 to 29 in good health.

Only a few counts were recorded for this clone. This rearrangement joins TRBV6-1 to TRBJ2-1; 10 nucleotides match TRBD1. V shed 8 bases and J 5 bases; nucleotides not matched to a gene: 6. CDR3 length: 14 residues. Germline V gene lookup returns CDR1 MNHNS and CDR2 SASEGT. For the CDR3, the DNA is TGTGCCAGCGTCGGGACAGGGGTTAACAATGAGCAGTTCTTC. The encoded protein is CASVGTGVNNEQFF.

The V gene is TRBV5-1, the J gene TRBJ2-5, with 8 bases matching TRBD1. The CDR3 consists of 15 residues. Germline V gives CDR1 SGHRS, CDR2 YFSETQ. V was pared by 3 bases and J by 3 bases, with 7 bases of the junction left unmatched. The CDR3 sequence is CASSSRDRSKETQYF. CDR3 DNA: TGCGCCAGCAGCTCCCGGGACAGGTCCAAAGAGACCCAGTACTTC.

The chain uses TRBV18 and TRBJ2-1, with TRBD2 identical over 9 bases. CDR1 and CDR2 from the germline V gene are KGHSH and LQKENI. The CDR3 loop spans 18 amino acids. V gave up 6 bases and J gave up 0 bases; unmatched junction bases: 12. The CDR3 coding sequence is TGTGCCAGCTCCGACCCCGGGCTAGCGGGGAGCTCCTACAATGAGCAGTTCTTC. As protein: CASSDPGLAGSSYNEQFF.

This clone was found many times. The V call is TRBV9, the J call TRBJ2-3; 7 bases are a match to TRBD2. V lost 3 bases and J lost 2; bases outside the gene matches: 3. The CDR3 loop spans 14 amino acids. In germline, CDR1 is SGDLS, CDR2 YYNGEE. The chain's CDR3 is CASSARDYTDTQYF. The CDR3 nucleotides are TGTGCCAGCAGCGCGAGGGACTACACAGATACGCAGTATTTT. The full variable domain, completed using reference TRBV9 and TRBJ2-3, is DSGVTQTPKHLITATGQRVTLRCSPRSGDLSVYWYQQSLDQGLQFLIQYYNGEERAKGNILERFSAQQFPDLHSELNLSSLELGDSALYFCASSARDYTDTQYFGPGTRLTVL.

The CDR3 loop is CAWSAQGYEQYF. CDR3 sequence (DNA): TGTGCCTGGAGTGCACAGGGCTACGAGCAGTACTTC. The V gene is TRBV30, the J gene TRBJ2-7; perhaps TRBD1 as D (6 bases). The CDR3 totals 12 residues. CDR1 and CDR2 (germline): GTSNPN, SVGIG (reference sequence). Trimming shortened V by 1 base and J by 3 bases, and 7 bases separated the two germline ends.

The sample holds a few counts of this clone. This sequence joins TRBV6-6 and TRBJ1-1; weak D call: TRBD1 (5 bases). V lost 5 bases, J lost 0 bases, and 13 bases lay in between. The V gene's germline CDR1 is MNHNY and CDR2 SVGAGI (reference sequence). The CDR3 is made up of 15 amino acids. For the CDR3, the DNA is TGTGCCAGCAGTGGCTATGGGGCCCTGAACACTGAAGCTTTCTTT. Its protein product is CASSGYGALNTEAFF.

V usage is TRBV19 and J usage is TRBJ2-7; D is possibly TRBD1 (6 bases). This CDR3 comprises 13 residues. The V end was cut by 10 bases, the J end by 9 bases, with 22 bases between. The germline V gene has CDR1 LNHDA and CDR2 SQIVND (reference sequence). CDR3 coding DNA: TGTGCCACCGCGCTTACCTCAGGGGCTGGGCAGTACTTC. Translating it yields CATALTSGAGQYF.

The chain recombines TRBV5-5 with TRBJ2-5; perhaps TRBD2 as D (6 bases). The V end was cut by 4 bases, the J end by 2 bases, with 9 bases between. From germline, CDR1 is SGHKS and CDR2 YYEKEE (reference sequence). This CDR3 spans 13 amino acids. This CDR3 is CASSLGTQETQYF. The CDR3 nucleotides are TGTGCCAGCAGCCTGGGGACTCAAGAGACCCAGTACTTC.

V usage is TRBV7-2 and J usage is TRBJ2-7; possible D gene TRBD2, 6 bases. Trimming took off 8 bases at V and 1 base at J, with 9 bases between the two ends. The CDR3 sequence is 12 residues long. The germline gives CDR1 SGHTA, CDR2 FQGNSA. CDR3 protein: CASAGRSYEQYF. The CDR3 DNA follows: TGTGCCAGCGCGGGGAGGTCCTACGAGCAGTACTTC.

This chain joins TRBV7-9 and TRBJ1-1; D is uncertain. The germline V gene encodes CDR1 SEHNR and CDR2 FQNEAQ (reference sequence). The CDR3 covers 13 residues. Trimming pared 5 bases from V and 5 bases from J, leaving 12 bases between. CDR3 nucleotides: TGTGCCAGCAGCAAATACAGTCAAACTGAAGCTTTCTTT. Protein: CASSKYSQTEAFF.

The chain couples TRBV11-3 to TRBJ2-2; 8 bases line up with TRBD1. Germline V gives CDR1 SGHNT, CDR2 YENEEA. V dropped 7 bases and J dropped 2; count of bases not matched to a gene: 6. This CDR3 contains 15 residues. This CDR3 reads CASIRQGLNTGELFF. The CDR3 DNA is TGTGCCAGCATACGACAGGGGCTAAACACCGGGGAGCTGTTTTTT.

The chain uses TRBV4-3 and TRBJ1-2; 7 bases line up with TRBD1. Trimming at V came to 0 bases and at J to 3 bases, leaving 13 bases not matched to a gene. Germline CDR1 reads LGHNA; CDR2 reads YSLEER. The CDR3 consists of 18 residues. CDR3 protein: CASSQEVITGVGYYGYTF. The CDR3, as DNA: TGCGCCAGCAGCCAAGAAGTTATCACAGGGGTGGGCTACTATGGCTACACCTTC.

At least ten counts were recorded for this clone. The V and J genes are TRBV4-3 and TRBJ2-3; the D gene is possibly TRBD2 (7 bases). CDR1 and CDR2 from the germline V gene are LGHNA and YSLEER. Between the trimmed V and J ends, which lost 2 bases and 6 bases, there was a span of 9 bases. This CDR3 spans 13 amino acids. The CDR3: CASSQRGGDTQYF. The CDR3 nucleotides read TGCGCCAGCAGCCAAAGGGGGGGGGATACGCAGTATTTT.

The sample holds a few counts of this clone. The chain carries TRBV7-3 and TRBJ2-1; 7 nucleotides line up with TRBD2. Trimming took 1 base from V and 9 from J; bases not matched to a gene: 9. This CDR3 spans 15 amino acids. From germline, CDR1 is SGHTA and CDR2 FQGTGA. As DNA, the CDR3 is TGTGCCAGCAGCTTAAGCGGGAGTAGAGTAGGTGAGCAGTTCTTC. Its translation is CASSLSGSRVGEQFF.

The chain carries TRBV7-8 and TRBJ2-7; a possible D gene is TRBD2 (6 bases). CDR1 is SGHVS, CDR2 FQNEAQ, per germline. Trimming stripped 5 bases from V and 7 bases from J, with 21 bases between. This CDR3 contains 15 residues. The CDR3 sequence: CASSARGRGPGEQYF. CDR3 in DNA: TGTGCCAGCAGCGCGCGGGGCCGGGGTCCGGGGGAGCAGTACTTC.